This T cell receptor (beta chain) stems from a study of radiotherapy plus CTLA-4 blockade in lung cancer. Study observations and caveats: Reports state that early shifts in blood T cell clones, with interferon-beta, best predicted response.

Clones were read by immunoSEQ multiplex PCR, and TCRdb kept only the in-frame ones, dropping some. The sample has roughly 80,000 clones, around 74% seen once. As to this clone: Antigen unknown.

This CDR3 has 18 residues. CDR1 and CDR2 (germline): LGHNA, YNFKEQ. The junction had 14 bases not matched to a gene; V was cut back by 4 bases and J by 4 bases. The source was peripheral blood, collected from a patient treated with radiotherapy plus ipilimumab. This receptor was taken from a human donor with non-small cell lung cancer whose response to radiotherapy plus ipilimumab could not be evaluated. V gene TRBV4-2 combines with J gene TRBJ2-5; 11 bases match TRBD2. The CDR3 reads CASSPDFLAGGRGETQYF. CDR3 coding DNA: TGTGCCAGCAGCCCGGATTTCCTAGCGGGGGGCCGGGGAGAGACCCAGTACTTC.